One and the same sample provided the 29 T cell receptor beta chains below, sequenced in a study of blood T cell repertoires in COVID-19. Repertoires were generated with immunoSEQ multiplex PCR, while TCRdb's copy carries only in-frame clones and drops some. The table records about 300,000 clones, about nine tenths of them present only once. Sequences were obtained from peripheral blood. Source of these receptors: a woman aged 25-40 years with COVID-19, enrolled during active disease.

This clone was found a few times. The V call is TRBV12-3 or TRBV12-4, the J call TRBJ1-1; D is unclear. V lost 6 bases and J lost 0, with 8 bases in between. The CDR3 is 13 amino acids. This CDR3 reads CASRGAMNTEAFF. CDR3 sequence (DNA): TGTGCCAGCAGAGGAGCCATGAACACTGAAGCTTTCTTT.

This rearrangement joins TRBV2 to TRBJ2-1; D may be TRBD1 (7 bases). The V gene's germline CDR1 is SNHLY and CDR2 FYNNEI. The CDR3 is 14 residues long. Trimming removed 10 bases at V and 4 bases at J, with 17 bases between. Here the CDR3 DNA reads TGTGCCACCAAGGGCGGGACAGCTTACAATGAGCAGTTCTTC. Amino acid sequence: CATKGGTAYNEQFF. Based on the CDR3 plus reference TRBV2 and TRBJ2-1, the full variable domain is EPEVTQTPSHQVTQMGQEVILRCVPISNHLYFYWYRQILGQKVEFLVSFYNNEISEKSEIFDDQFSVERPDGSNFTLKIRSTKLEDSAMYFCATKGGTAYNEQFFGPGTRLTVL.

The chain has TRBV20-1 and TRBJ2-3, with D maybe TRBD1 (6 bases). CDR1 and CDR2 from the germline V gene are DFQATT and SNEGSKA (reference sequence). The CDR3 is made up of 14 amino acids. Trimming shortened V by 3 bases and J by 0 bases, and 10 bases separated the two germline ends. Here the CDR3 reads CSASRQGSTDTQYF. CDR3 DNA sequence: TGCAGTGCTAGTAGGCAGGGGAGCACAGATACGCAGTATTTT.

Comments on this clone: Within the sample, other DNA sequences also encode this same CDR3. CDR3 amino acids: CASSYSSYNEQFF. Here the CDR3 DNA reads TGTGCCAGCAGTTATAGCTCCTACAATGAGCAGTTCTTC. V gene TRBV6-5 combines with J gene TRBJ2-1; D gene uncertain. The CDR3 loop spans 13 amino acids. V lost 3 bases to trimming and J lost 0 bases, with 3 bases between them. Germline CDR1 and CDR2: MNHEY and SVGAGI.

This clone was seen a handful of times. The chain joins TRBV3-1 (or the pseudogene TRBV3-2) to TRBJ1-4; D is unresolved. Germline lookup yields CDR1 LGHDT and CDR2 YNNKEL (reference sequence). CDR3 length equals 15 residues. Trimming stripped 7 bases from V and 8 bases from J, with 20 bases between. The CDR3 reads CASTPTRGRGEKLFF. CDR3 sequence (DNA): TGTGCCAGCACGCCTACGAGAGGTAGAGGCGAAAAACTGTTTTTT.

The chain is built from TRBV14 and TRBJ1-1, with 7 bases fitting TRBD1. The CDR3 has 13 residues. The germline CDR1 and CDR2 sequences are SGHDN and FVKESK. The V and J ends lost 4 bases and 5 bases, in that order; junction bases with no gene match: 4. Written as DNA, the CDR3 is TGTGCCAGCAGCCTGACAGGGAGAACTGAAGCTTTCTTT. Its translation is CASSLTGRTEAFF.

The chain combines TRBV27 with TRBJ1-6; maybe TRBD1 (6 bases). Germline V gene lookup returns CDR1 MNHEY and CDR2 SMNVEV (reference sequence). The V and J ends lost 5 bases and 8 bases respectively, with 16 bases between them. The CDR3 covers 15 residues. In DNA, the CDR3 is TGTGCCAGCAGTCCGGACAGTCGGGTATATTCACCCCTCCACTTT. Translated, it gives CASSPDSRVYSPLHF.

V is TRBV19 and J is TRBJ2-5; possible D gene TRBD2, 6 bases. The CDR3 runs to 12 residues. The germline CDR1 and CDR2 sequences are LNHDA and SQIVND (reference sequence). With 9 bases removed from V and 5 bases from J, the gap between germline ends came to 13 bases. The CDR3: CASRGGLETQYF. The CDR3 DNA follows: TGTGCCAGCCGTGGAGGGTTGGAGACCCAGTACTTC.

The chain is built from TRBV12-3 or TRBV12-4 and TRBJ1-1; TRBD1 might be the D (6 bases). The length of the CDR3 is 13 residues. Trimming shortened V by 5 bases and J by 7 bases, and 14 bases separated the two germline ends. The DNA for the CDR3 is TGTGCCAGCAGTCTGGGGGGGCCTGGTGAAGCTTTCTTT. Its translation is CASSLGGPGEAFF.

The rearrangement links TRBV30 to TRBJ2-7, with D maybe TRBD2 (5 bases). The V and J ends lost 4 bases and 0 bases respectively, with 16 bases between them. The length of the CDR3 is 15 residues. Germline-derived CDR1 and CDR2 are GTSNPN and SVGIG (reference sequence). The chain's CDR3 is CAWTPRGRASYEQYF. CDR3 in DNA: TGTGCCTGGACCCCACGCGGGCGGGCCTCCTACGAGCAGTACTTC. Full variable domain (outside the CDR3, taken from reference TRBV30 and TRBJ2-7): SQTIHQWPATLVQPVGSPLSLECTVEGTSNPNLYWYRQAAGRGLQLLFYSVGIGQISSEVPQNLSASRPQDRQFILSSKKLLLSDSGFYLCAWTPRGRASYEQYFGPGTRLTVT.

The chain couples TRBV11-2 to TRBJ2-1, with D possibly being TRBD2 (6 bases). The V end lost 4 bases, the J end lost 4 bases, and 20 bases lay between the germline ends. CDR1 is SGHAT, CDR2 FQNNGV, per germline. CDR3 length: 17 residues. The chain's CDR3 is CASSSLPQGLGYNEQFF. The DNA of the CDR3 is TGTGCCAGCAGCTCCCTACCCCAGGGACTGGGGTACAATGAGCAGTTCTTC.

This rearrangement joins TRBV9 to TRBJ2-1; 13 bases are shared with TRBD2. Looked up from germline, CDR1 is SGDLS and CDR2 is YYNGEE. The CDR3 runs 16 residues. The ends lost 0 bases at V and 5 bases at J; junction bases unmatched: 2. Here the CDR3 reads CASSVGGLAGDNEQFF. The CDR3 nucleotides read TGTGCCAGCAGCGTAGGAGGACTAGCGGGGGACAATGAGCAGTTCTTC.

This chain's CDR3 is CASSLGEQETQYF. The CDR3 DNA reads TGTGCCAGCAGCTTGGGCGAACAAGAGACCCAGTACTTC. The chain couples TRBV5-4 to TRBJ2-5; no reliable D call. The CDR3 is 13 residues long. V was cut by 0 bases and J by 2 bases, with 5 bases left in between. The V gene's germline CDR1 is SGHNT and CDR2 YYREEE (reference sequence).

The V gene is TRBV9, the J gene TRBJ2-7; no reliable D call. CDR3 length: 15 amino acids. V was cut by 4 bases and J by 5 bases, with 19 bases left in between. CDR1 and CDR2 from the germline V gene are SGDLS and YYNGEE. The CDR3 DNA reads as TGTGCCAGCAGCCTATCCCCAGTGGGCCCCAACGAGCAGTACTTC. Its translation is CASSLSPVGPNEQYF.

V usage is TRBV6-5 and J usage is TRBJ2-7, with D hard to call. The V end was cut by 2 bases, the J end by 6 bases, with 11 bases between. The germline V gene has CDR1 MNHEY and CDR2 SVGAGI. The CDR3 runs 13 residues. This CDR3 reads CASSYGPIGEQYF. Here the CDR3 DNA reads TGTGCCAGCAGTTACGGGCCTATTGGCGAGCAGTACTTC.

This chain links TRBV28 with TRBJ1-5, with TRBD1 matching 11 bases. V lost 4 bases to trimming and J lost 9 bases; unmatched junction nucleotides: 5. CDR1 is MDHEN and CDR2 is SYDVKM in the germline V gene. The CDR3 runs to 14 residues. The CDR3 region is CASSSGQGVRPQHF. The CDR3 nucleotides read TGTGCCAGCAGTTCGGGACAGGGGGTCCGGCCCCAGCATTTT.

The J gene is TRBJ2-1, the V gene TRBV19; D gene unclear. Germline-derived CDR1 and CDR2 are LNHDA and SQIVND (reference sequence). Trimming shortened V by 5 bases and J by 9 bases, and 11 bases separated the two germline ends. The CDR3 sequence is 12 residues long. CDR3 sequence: CASSSTGFEQFF. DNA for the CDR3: TGTGCCAGTAGTTCCACGGGTTTTGAGCAGTTCTTC.

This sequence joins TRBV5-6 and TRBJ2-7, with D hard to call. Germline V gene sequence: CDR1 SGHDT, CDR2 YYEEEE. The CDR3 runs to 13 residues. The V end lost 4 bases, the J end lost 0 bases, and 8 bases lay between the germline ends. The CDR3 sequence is CASSPSNSYEQYF. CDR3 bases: TGTGCCAGCAGCCCAAGCAACTCCTACGAGCAGTACTTC.

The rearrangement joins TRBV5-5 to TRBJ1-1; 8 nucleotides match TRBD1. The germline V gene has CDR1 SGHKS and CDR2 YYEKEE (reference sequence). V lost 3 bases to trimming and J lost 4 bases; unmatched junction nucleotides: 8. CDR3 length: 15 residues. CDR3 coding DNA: TGTGCCAGCAGCTACAGGGGGGCCTTTGTCACTGAAGCTTTCTTT. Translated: CASSYRGAFVTEAFF.

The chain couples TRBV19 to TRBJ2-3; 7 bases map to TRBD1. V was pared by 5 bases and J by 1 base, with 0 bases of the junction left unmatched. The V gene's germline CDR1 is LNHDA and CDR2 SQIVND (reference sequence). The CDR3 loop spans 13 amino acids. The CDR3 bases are TGTGCCAGTAGTGGACAGGGCACAGATACGCAGTATTTT. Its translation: CASSGQGTDTQYF.

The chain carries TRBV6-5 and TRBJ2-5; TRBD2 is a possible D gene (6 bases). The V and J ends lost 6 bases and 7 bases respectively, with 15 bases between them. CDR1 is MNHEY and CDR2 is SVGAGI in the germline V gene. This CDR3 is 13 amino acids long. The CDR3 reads CASSTGRRGTQYF. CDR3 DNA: TGTGCCAGCAGCACCGGGAGAAGGGGGACCCAGTACTTC.

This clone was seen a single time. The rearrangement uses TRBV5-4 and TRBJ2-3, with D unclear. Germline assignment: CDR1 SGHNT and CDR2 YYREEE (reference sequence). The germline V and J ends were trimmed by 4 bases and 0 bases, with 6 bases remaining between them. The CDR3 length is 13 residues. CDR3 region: CASSLLSTDTQYF. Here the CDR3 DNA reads TGTGCCAGCAGCCTCTTGAGCACAGATACGCAGTATTTT.

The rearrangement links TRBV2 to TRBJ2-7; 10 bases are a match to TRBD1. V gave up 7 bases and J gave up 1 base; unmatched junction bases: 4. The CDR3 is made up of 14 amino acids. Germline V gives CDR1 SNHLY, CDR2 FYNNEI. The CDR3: CASIRDRGSYEQYF. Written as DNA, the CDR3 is TGTGCCAGCATTAGGGACAGGGGTTCCTACGAGCAGTACTTC.

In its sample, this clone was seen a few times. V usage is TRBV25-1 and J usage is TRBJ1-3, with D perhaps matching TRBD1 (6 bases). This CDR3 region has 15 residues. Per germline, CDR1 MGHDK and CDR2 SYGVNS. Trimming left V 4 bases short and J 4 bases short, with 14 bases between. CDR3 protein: CASSATQGPGNTIYF. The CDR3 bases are TGTGCCAGCAGTGCTACACAGGGTCCGGGAAACACCATATATTTT.

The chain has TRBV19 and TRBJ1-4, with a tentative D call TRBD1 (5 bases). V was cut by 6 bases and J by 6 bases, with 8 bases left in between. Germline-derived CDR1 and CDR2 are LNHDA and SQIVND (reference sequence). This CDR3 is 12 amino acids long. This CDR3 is CASRGGDEKLFF. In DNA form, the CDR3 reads TGTGCCAGTAGGGGAGGGGATGAAAAACTGTTTTTT.

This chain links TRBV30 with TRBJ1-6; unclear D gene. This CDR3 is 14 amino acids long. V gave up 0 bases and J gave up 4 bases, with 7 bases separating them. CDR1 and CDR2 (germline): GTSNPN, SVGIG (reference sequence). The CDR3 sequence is CAWSVTEYNSPLHF. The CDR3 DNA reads TGTGCCTGGAGTGTAACCGAGTATAATTCACCCCTCCACTTT.

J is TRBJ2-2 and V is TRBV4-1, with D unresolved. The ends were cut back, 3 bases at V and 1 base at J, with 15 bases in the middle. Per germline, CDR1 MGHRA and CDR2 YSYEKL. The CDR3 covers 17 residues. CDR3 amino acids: CASSQPRLRENTGELFF. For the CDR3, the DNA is TGCGCCAGCAGCCAGCCCCGGTTGCGAGAGAACACCGGGGAGCTGTTTTTT.

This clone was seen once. The CDR3 protein is CASSLTGDEQYF. In DNA form, the CDR3 reads TGTGCCAGCAGCTTAACAGGGGACGAGCAGTACTTC. This chain uses TRBV7-9 with TRBJ2-7; 7 nucleotides align to TRBD1. The CDR3 covers 12 residues. The germline CDR1 and CDR2 sequences are SEHNR and FQNEAQ (reference sequence). The trim removed 2 bases at V and 5 bases at J, leaving 0 bases unmatched.

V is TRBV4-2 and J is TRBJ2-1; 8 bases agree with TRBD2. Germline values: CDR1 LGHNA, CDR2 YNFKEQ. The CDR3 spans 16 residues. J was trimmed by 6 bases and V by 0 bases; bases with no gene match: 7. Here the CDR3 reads CASSQEPSGGTNEQFF. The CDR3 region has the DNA TGTGCCAGCAGCCAAGAACCGTCGGGAGGGACCAATGAGCAGTTCTTC.